These T cell receptor beta chains were read from a single sample in a study of cytomegalovirus exposure and HLA in healthy donors. Method: immunoSEQ multiplex PCR; TCRdb's copy keeps in-frame clones and lacks some. Here the sample spans approximately 100,000 clones, 10% being singletons. What was sequenced was PBMCs. The receptors come from a middle-aged man in good health and CMV-seropositive. CDR3s include the opening cysteine and the closing phenylalanine or tryptophan. D genes are given only for firm matches. Clone size is given for some rows only: seen once, a few or many times, or a class if the clone is expanded.

V,size,D,J,DNA,CDR3
TRBV27,NA,TRBD2,TRBJ2-1,TGTGCCAGCAGGGGACTAGCGGGTCATAATGAGCAGTTCTTC,CASRGLAGHNEQFF
TRBV29-1,NA,NA,TRBJ2-7,TGCAGCGTTGACGGAGAACGCACTACCGCTGCAGGGACCTACGAGCAGTACTTC,CSVDGERTTAAGTYEQYF
TRBV5-1,NA,TRBD1,TRBJ1-4,TGCGCCAGCAGCTCGGGACAGGCTAATGAAAAACTGTTTTTT,CASSSGQANEKLFF
TRBV18,few,TRBD1,TRBJ2-7,TGTGCCAGCTCACCAGAGACCGGGACAGGGGGCTCCTACGAGCAGTACTTC,CASSPETGTGGSYEQYF
TRBV5-4,NA,NA,TRBJ1-2,TGTGCCAGCAGCTTGGTGGAGGGCGCGATCTATGGCTACACCTTC,CASSLVEGAIYGYTF
TRBV5-1,NA,TRBD1,TRBJ1-1,TGCGCCAGCAGCCCCGACAGGGCCACTGAAGCTTTCTTT,CASSPDRATEAFF
TRBV30,few,TRBD2,TRBJ2-7,TGTGCGATTGGAGTATTTACTAGCGGGAGACATGAGCAGTACTTC,CAIGVFTSGRHEQYF
TRBV5-6,few,TRBD1,TRBJ2-6,TGTGCCAGCAGCCCACCCTTGGACAGGGGCTTAGGTGGGGCCAACGTCCTGACTTTC,CASSPPLDRGLGGANVLTF
TRBV7-8,few,NA,TRBJ1-1,TGTGCCAGCATCCCTACTGGGGGGATGAACACTGAAGCTTTCTTT,CASIPTGGMNTEAFF
TRBV7-6,NA,NA,TRBJ2-7,TGTGCCAGCAGTTCGAGCTCCTACGAGCAGTACTTC,CASSSSSYEQYF
TRBV5-6,NA,NA,TRBJ2-6,TGTGCCAGCAGCTGGGACTTCTCTGGGGCCAACGTCCTGACTTTC,CASSWDFSGANVLTF
TRBV4-2,few,TRBD2,TRBJ2-7,TGTGCCAGCAGCCAAAATAGCGGGAGACTCCCGCAGTACTTC,CASSQNSGRLPQYF
TRBV7-9,NA,TRBD2,TRBJ2-7,TGTGCCAGCAGCTTAAGCCTAGCGGGCTACTACGAGCAGTACTTC,CASSLSLAGYYEQYF
TRBV5-6,NA,TRBD1,TRBJ1-1,TGTGCCAGCAGCCGGACAGGGAGGAACACTGAAGCTTTCTTT,CASSRTGRNTEAFF